These 2 T cell receptor beta chains originate from one sample sequenced in a study of shared clonotypes between healthy human individuals. The data were produced by immunoSEQ multiplex PCR, yet TCRdb's version contains in-frame clones alone and is incomplete. The sample shows roughly 300,000 clones, about 70% of them seen only once. Input material: memory CD4+ T cells sorted from blood. Sample subset: CD45RA-negative fraction. The receptors derive from a young man in good health.

Only one count was recorded for this clone. This chain uses TRBV16 with TRBJ1-1; D not resolved. Deletions cut 2 bases from V and 1 base from J, with 11 bases between. Germline V gene lookup returns CDR1 KGHSY and CDR2 FQNENV. The CDR3 extends over 15 amino acids. CDR3 residues: CASSQGKLWNTEAFF. The CDR3 DNA reads TGTGCCAGCAGCCAAGGGAAACTCTGGAACACTGAAGCTTTCTTT.

The gene calls are TRBV2 and TRBJ2-7; perhaps TRBD1 as D (7 bases). The CDR3 sequence is 14 residues long. V was trimmed by 6 bases and J by 3 bases, leaving 15 bases between them. The germline gives CDR1 SNHLY, CDR2 FYNNEI. The CDR3 DNA reads TGTGCCAGCAGCACCCAGGGGGAGGACTACGAGCAGTACTTC. Its translation is CASSTQGEDYEQYF.